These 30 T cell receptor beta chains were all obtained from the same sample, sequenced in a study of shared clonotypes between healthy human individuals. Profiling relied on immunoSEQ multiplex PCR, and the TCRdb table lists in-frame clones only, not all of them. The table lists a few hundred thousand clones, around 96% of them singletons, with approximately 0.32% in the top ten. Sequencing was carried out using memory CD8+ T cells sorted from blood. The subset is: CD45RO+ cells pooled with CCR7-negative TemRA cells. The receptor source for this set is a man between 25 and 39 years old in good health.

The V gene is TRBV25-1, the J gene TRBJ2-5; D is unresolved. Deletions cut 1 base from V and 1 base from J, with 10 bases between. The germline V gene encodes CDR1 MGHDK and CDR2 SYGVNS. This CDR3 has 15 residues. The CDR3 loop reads CASSEWGNFQETQYF. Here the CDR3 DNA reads TGTGCCAGCAGTGAATGGGGAAATTTCCAAGAGACCCAGTACTTC.

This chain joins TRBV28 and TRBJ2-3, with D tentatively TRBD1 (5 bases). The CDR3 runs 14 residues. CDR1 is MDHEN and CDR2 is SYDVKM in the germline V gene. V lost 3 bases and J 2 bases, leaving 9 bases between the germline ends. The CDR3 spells CASSFMTATDTQYF. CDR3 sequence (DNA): TGTGCCAGCAGTTTCATGACAGCCACAGATACGCAGTATTTT.

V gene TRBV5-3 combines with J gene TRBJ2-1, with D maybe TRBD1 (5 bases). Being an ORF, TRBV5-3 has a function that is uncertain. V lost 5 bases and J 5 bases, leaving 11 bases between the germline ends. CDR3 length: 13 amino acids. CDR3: CARSCGQHNEQFF. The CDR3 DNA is TGTGCCAGAAGTTGTGGACAACACAATGAGCAGTTCTTC.

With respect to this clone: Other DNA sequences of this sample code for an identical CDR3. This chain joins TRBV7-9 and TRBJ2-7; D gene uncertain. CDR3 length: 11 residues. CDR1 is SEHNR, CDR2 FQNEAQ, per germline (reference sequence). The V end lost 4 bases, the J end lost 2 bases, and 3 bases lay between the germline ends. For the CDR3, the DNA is TGTGCCAGCAGCTACACCTACGAGCAGTACTTC. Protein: CASSYTYEQYF.

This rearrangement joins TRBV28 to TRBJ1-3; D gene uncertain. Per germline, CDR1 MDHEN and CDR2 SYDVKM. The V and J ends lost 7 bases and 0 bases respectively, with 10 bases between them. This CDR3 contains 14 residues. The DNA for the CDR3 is TGTGCCAGCATGGGCACTTACTCTGGAAACACCATATATTTT. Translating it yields CASMGTYSGNTIYF.

The CDR3 coding sequence is TGTGCCTCGGGGCGGCAGGGTAGCACAGATACGCAGTATTTT. It translates to CASGRQGSTDTQYF. The chain employs TRBV6-1 and TRBJ2-3, with D perhaps TRBD1 or TRBD2 (5 bases each). The CDR3 contains 14 residues. Germline V gives CDR1 MNHNS, CDR2 SASEGT. The V and J ends lost 11 bases and 0 bases respectively, with 15 bases between them.

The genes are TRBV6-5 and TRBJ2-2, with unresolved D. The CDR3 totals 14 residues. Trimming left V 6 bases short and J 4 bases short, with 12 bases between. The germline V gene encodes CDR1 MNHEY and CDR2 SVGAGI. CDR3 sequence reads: CASRTLRSTGELFF. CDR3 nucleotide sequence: TGTGCCAGCAGGACTTTAAGGAGCACCGGGGAGCTGTTTTTT.

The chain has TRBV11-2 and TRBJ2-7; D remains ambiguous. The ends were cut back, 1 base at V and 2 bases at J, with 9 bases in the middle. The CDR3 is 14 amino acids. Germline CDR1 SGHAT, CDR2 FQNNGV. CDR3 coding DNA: TGTGCCAGCAGCTTAGCTTACGACCCCTACGAGCAGTACTTC. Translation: CASSLAYDPYEQYF. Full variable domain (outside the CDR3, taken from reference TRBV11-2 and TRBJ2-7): EAGVAQSPRYKIIEKRQSVAFWCNPISGHATLYWYQQILGQGPKLLIQFQNNGVVDDSQLPKDRFSAERLKGVDSTLKIQPAKLEDSAVYLCASSLAYDPYEQYFGPGTRLTVT.

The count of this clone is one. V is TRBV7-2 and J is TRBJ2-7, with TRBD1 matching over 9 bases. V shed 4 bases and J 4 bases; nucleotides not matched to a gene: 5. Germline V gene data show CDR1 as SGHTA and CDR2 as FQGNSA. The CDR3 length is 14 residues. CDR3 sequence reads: CASSSAGQGYEQYF. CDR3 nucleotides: TGTGCCAGCAGCTCAGCGGGACAGGGATACGAGCAGTACTTC.

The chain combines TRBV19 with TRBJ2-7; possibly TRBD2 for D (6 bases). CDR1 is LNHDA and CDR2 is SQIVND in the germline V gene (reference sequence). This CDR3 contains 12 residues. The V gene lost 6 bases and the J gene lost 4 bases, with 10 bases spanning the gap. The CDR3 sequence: CASSGSFYEQYF. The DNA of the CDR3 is TGTGCCAGTAGCGGGAGTTTTTACGAGCAGTACTTC.

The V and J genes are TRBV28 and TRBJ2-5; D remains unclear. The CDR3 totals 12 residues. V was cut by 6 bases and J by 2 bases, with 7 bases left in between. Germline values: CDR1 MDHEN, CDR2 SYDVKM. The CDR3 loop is CASRMGQETQYF. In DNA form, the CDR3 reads TGTGCCAGCAGGATGGGGCAAGAGACCCAGTACTTC.

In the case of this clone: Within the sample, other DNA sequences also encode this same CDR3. CDR3 in amino acids: CASTGNYGYTF. CDR3 in DNA: TGTGCCAGCACAGGAAACTATGGCTACACCTTC. The V gene is TRBV28, the J gene TRBJ1-2; D not resolved. CDR1 is MDHEN and CDR2 is SYDVKM in the germline V gene. Trimming cost V 7 bases and J 2 bases, with 5 bases left between them. The CDR3 extends over 11 amino acids.

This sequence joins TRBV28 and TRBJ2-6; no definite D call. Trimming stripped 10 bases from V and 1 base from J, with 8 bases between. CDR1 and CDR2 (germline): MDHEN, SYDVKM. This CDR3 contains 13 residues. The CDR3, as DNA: TGTGCCACCTCCTGGTCTGGGGCCAACGTCCTGACTTTC. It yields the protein CATSWSGANVLTF.

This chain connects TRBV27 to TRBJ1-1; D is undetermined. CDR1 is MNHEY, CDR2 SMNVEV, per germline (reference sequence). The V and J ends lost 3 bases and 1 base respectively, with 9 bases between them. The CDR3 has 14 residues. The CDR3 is CASSFRVGNTEAFF. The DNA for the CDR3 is TGTGCCAGCAGTTTCCGGGTCGGGAACACTGAAGCTTTCTTT.

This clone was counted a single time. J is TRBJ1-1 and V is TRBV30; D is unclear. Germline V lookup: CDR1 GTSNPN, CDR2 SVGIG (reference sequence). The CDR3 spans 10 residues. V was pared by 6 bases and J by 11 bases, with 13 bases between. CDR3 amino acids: CACSDPWAFF. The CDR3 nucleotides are TGTGCCTGTTCGGACCCCTGGGCTTTCTTT.

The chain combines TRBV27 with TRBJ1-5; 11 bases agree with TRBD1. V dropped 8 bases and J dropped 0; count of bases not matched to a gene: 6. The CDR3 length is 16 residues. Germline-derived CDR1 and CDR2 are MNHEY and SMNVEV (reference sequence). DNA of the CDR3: TGTGCCAGCCGGGGACAGGGGGTAGGTAGCAATCAGCCCCAGCATTTT. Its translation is CASRGQGVGSNQPQHF.

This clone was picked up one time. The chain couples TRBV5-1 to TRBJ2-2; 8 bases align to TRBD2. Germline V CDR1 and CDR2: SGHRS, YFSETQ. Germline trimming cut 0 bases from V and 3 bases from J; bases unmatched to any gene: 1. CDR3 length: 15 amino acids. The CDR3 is CASSLASGYTGELFF. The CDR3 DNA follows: TGCGCCAGCAGCTTGGCTAGCGGGTACACCGGGGAGCTGTTTTTT. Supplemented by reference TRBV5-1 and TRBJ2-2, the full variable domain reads KAGVTQTPRYLIKTRGQQVTLSCSPISGHRSVSWYQQTPGQGLQFLFEYFSETQRNKGNFPGRFSGRQFSNSRSEMNVSTLELGDSALYLCASSLASGYTGELFFGEGSRLTVL.

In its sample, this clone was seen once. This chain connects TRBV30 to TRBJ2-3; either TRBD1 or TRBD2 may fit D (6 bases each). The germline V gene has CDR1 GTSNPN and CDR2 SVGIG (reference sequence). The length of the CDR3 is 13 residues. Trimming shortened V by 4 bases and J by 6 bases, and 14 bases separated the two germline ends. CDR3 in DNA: TGTGCCTGGAAACGACAAGGGGGGGATACGCAGTATTTT. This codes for CAWKRQGGDTQYF.

CDR3 sequence (DNA): TGTGCCAGCAGTTTATCCAGATCGCCCCCCCCTCGCTACACCTTC. It translates to CASSLSRSPPPRYTF. The chain couples TRBV27 to TRBJ1-2; D gene uncertain. CDR3 size: 15 residues. Between the trimmed V and J ends, which lost 0 bases and 9 bases, there was a span of 17 bases. Germline V gives CDR1 MNHEY, CDR2 SMNVEV (reference sequence).

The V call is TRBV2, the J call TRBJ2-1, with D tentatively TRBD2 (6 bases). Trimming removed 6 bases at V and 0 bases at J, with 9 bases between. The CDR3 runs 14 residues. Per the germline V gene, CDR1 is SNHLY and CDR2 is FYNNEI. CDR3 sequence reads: CASSGSFSYNEQFF. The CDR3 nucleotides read TGTGCCAGCAGCGGGAGTTTCTCCTACAATGAGCAGTTCTTC.

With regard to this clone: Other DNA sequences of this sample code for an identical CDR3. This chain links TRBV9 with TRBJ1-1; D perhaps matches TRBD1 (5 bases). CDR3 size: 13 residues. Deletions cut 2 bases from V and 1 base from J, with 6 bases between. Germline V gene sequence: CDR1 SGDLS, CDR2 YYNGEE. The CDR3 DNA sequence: TGTGCCAGCAGCGTTACAGGGAACACTGAAGCTTTCTTT. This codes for CASSVTGNTEAFF.

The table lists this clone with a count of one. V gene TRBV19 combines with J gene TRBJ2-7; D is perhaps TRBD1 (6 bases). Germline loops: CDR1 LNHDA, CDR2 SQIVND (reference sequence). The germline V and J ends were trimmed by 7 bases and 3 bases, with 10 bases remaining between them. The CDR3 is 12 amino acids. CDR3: CASIRGFYEQYF. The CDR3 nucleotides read TGTGCCAGTATTAGGGGGTTCTACGAGCAGTACTTC.

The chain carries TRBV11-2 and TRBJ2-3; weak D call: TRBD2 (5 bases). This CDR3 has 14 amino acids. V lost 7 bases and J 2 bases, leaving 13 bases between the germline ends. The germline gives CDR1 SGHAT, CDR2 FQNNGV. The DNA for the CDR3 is TGTGCCAGCACAGAGAGGGCCATCACAGATACGCAGTATTTT. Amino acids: CASTERAITDTQYF. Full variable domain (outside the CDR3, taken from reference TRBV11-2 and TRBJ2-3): EAGVAQSPRYKIIEKRQSVAFWCNPISGHATLYWYQQILGQGPKLLIQFQNNGVVDDSQLPKDRFSAERLKGVDSTLKIQPAKLEDSAVYLCASTERAITDTQYFGPGTRLTVL.

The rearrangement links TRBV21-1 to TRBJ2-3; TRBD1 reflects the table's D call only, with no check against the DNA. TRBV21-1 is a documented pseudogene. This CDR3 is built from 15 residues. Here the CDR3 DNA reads TGTGCCAGCAGCAAAGGGACAGGGGGCACAGATACGCAGTATTTT. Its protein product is CASSKGTGGTDTQYF.

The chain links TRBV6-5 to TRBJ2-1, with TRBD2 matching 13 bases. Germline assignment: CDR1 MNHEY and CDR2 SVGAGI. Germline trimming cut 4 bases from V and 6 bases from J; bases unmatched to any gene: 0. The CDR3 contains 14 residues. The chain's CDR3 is CASSWTSGSNEQFF. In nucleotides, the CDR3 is TGTGCCAGCAGTTGGACTAGCGGGAGCAATGAGCAGTTCTTC.

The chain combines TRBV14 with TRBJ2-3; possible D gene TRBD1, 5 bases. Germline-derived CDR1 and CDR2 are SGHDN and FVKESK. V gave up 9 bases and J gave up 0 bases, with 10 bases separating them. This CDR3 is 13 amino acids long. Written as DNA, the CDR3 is TGTGCCAGTCGCCAGGGAAGCACAGATACGCAGTATTTT. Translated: CASRQGSTDTQYF.

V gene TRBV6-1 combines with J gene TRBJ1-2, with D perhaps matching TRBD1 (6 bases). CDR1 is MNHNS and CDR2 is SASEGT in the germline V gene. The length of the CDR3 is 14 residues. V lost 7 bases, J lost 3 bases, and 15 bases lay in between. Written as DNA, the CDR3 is TGTGCCAGCAACAGGGCGGACAGCTACTATGGCTACACCTTC. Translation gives CASNRADSYYGYTF.

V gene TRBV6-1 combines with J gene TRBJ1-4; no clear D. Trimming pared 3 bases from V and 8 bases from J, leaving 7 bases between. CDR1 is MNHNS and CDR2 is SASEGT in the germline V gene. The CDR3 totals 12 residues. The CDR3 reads CASSDLWEKLFF. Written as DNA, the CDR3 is TGTGCCAGCAGTGATCTGTGGGAAAAACTGTTTTTT.

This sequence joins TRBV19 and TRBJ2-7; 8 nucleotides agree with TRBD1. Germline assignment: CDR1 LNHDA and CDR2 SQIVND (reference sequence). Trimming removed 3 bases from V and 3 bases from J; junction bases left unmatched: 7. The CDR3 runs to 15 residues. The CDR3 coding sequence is TGTGCCAGTAGTATTGGACAGGGCCGACTCTACGAGCAGTACTTC. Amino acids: CASSIGQGRLYEQYF.

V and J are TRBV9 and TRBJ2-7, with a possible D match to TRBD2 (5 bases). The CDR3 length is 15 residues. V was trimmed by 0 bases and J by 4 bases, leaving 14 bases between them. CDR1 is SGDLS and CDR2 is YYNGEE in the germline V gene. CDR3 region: CASSVEPGRRYEQYF. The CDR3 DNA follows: TGTGCCAGCAGCGTAGAACCGGGAAGGCGATACGAGCAGTACTTC.